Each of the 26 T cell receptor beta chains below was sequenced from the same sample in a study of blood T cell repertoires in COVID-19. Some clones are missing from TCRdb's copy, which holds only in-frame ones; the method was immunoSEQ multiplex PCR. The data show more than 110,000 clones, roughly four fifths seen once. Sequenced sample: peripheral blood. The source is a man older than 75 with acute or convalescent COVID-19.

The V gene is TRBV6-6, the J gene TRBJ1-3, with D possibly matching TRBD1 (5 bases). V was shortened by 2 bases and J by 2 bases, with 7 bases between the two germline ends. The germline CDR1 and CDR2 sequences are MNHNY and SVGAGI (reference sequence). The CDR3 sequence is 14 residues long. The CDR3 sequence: CASSYDSTGNTIYF. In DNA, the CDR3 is TGTGCCAGCAGTTACGACAGCACTGGAAACACCATATATTTT.

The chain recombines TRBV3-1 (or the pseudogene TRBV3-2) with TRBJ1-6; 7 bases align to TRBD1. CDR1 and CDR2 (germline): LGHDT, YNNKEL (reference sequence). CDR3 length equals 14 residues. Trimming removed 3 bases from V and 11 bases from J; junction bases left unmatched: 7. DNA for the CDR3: TGTGCCAGCAGCCACCGTGACAGGGTTGCACCCCTCCACTTT. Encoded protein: CASSHRDRVAPLHF.

The CDR3, as DNA: TGTGCCAGCAGCTCGAACGCCCCGGGACTAGCGGGCACCGGGGAGCTGTTTTTT. This encodes CASSSNAPGLAGTGELFF. The V and J genes are TRBV7-3 and TRBJ2-2, with 12 bases aligning to TRBD2. Germline V gives CDR1 SGHTA, CDR2 FQGTGA. The CDR3 runs 18 residues. V shed 4 bases and J 4 bases; nucleotides not matched to a gene: 10.

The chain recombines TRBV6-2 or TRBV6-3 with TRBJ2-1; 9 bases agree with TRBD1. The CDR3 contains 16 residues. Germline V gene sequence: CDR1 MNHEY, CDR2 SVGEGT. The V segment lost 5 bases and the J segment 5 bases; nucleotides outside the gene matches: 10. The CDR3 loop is CASSPAGTGRDNEQFF. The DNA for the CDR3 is TGTGCCAGCAGTCCGGCCGGGACAGGGCGGGACAATGAGCAGTTCTTC.

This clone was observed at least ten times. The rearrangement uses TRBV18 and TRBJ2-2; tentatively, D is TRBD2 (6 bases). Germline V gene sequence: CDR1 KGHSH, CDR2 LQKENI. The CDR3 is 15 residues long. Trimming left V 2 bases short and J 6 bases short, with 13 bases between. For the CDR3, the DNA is TGTGCCAGCTCACCAACCGGGAGTGGTCCCGGGGAGCTGTTTTTT. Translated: CASSPTGSGPGELFF.

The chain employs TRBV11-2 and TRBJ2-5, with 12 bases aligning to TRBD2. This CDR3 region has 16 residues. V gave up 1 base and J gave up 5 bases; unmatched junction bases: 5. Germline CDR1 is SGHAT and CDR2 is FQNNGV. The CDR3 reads CASSLVPSGGVETQYF. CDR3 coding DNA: TGTGCCAGCAGCTTAGTTCCTAGCGGGGGGGTGGAGACCCAGTACTTC.

The CDR3 DNA sequence: TGTGCCAGCAGTTTTATTGGGAGGAGAGCTAACTATGGCTACACCTTC. Encoded protein: CASSFIGRRANYGYTF. The chain couples TRBV28 to TRBJ1-2; D gene unclear. Between the trimmed V and J ends, which lost 3 bases and 0 bases, there was a span of 14 bases. The CDR3 is 16 residues long. Germline V lookup: CDR1 MDHEN, CDR2 SYDVKM.

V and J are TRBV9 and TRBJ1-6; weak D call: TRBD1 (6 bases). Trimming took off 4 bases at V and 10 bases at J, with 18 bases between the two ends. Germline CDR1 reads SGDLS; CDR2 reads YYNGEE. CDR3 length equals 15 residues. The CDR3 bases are TGTGCCAGCAGCCCAAAGAAGACAGGTCAGTCACCCCTCCACTTT. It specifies CASSPKKTGQSPLHF.

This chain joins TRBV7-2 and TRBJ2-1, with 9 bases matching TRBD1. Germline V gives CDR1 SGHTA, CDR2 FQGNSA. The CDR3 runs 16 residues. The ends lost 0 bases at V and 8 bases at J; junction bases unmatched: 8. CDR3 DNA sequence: TGTGCCAGCAGCTTAGCGGGGGGACAGGGTTGGGATGAGCAGTTCTTC. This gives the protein CASSLAGGQGWDEQFF.

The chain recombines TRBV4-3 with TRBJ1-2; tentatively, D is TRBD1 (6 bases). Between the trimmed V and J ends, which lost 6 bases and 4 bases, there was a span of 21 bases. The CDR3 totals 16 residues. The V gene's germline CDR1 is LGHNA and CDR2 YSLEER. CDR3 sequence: CASSRAGAGESYGYTF. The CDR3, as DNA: TGCGCCAGCAGTCGTGCGGGGGCAGGGGAGAGCTATGGCTACACCTTC.

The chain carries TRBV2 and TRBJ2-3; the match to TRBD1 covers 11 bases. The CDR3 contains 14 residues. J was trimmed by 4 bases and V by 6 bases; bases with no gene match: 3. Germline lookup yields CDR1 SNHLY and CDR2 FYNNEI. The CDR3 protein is CASRRTGGADTQYF. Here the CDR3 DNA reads TGTGCCAGCAGGAGGACAGGGGGCGCAGATACGCAGTATTTT. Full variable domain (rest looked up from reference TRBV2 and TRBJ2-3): EPEVTQTPSHQVTQMGQEVILRCVPISNHLYFYWYRQILGQKVEFLVSFYNNEISEKSEIFDDQFSVERPDGSNFTLKIRSTKLEDSAMYFCASRRTGGADTQYFGPGTRLTVL.

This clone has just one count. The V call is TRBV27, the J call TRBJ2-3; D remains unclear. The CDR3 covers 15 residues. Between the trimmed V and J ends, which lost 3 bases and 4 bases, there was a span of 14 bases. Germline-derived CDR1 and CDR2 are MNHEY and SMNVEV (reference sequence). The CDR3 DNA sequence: TGTGCCAGCAGTTTCCTTTCGACATCCCCAGATACGCAGTATTTT. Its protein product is CASSFLSTSPDTQYF.

Here the CDR3 reads CASRRQVTGNYEQYF. CDR3 coding DNA: TGTGCCAGCAGACGACAGGTTACGGGAAACTACGAGCAGTACTTC. The chain links TRBV5-6 to TRBJ2-7, with D tentatively TRBD1 (6 bases). Between the trimmed V and J ends, which lost 5 bases and 3 bases, there was a span of 18 bases. Per germline, CDR1 SGHDT and CDR2 YYEEEE. The length of the CDR3 is 15 residues.

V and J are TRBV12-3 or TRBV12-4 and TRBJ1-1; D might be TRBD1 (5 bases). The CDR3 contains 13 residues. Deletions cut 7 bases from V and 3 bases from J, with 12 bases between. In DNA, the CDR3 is TGTGCCAGCACCTTGGGGGAGGACACTGAAGCTTTCTTT. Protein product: CASTLGEDTEAFF.

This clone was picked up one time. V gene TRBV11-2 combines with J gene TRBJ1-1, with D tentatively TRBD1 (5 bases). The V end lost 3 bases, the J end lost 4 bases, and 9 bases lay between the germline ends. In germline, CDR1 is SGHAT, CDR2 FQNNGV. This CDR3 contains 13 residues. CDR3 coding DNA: TGTGCCAGCAGCTTCGGACATGGCACTGAAGCTTTCTTT. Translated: CASSFGHGTEAFF.

Here the CDR3 DNA reads TGTGCCAGCAACCCAGGCTCTGGAAACACCATATATTTT. Its translation is CASNPGSGNTIYF. The gene calls are TRBV2 and TRBJ1-3; D call uncertain. V lost 7 bases to trimming and J lost 0 bases, with 7 bases between them. The CDR3 loop spans 13 amino acids. Germline CDR1 and CDR2: SNHLY and FYNNEI.

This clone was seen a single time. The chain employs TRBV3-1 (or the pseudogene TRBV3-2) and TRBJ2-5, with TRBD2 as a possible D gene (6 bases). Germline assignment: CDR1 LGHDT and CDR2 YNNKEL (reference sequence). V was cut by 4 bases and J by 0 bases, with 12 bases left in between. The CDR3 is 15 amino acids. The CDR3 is CASSPRRANQETQYF. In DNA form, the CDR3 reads TGTGCCAGCAGCCCCCGGAGGGCTAACCAAGAGACCCAGTACTTC.

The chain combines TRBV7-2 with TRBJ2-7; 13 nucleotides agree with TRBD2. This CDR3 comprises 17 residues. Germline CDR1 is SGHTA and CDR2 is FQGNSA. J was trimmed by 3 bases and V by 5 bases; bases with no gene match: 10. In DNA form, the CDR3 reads TGTGCCAGCAGCCTCAGAGGTGGGACTAGCGGGGACTACGAGCAGTACTTC. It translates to CASSLRGGTSGDYEQYF.

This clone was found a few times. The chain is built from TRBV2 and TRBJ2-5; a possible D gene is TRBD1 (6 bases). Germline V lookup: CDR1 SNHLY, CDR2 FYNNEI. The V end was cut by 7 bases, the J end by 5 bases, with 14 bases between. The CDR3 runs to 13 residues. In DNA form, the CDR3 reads TGTGCCAGCACCGCGGACAGTGGGGAGACCCAGTACTTC. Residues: CASTADSGETQYF.

This chain's CDR3 is CASGFGGGRETQYF. The CDR3 DNA is TGTGCTAGTGGTTTTGGGGGGGGCAGGGAGACCCAGTACTTC. The rearrangement links TRBV12-5 to TRBJ2-5; weak D call: TRBD2 (7 bases). The V gene lost 3 bases and the J gene lost 5 bases, with 13 bases spanning the gap. Germline lookup yields CDR1 LGHNT and CDR2 FRNRAP. The CDR3 totals 14 residues. Using reference TRBV12-5 and TRBJ2-5 for the parts outside the CDR3, the full variable domain is DARVTQTPRHKVTEMGQEVTMRCQPILGHNTVFWYRQTMMQGLELLAYFRNRAPLDDSGMPKDRFSAEMPDATLATLKIQPSEPRDSAVYFCASGFGGGRETQYFGPGTRLLVL.

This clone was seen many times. This chain's CDR3 is CASSMGTRIGQPQHF. The CDR3 nucleotides are TGTGCCAGTAGTATGGGGACACGGATAGGTCAGCCCCAGCATTTT. The chain is built from TRBV19 and TRBJ1-5, with a weak D call TRBD1 (6 bases). Germline assignment: CDR1 LNHDA and CDR2 SQIVND (reference sequence). Between the trimmed V and J ends, which lost 3 bases and 6 bases, there was a span of 15 bases. The CDR3 totals 15 residues.

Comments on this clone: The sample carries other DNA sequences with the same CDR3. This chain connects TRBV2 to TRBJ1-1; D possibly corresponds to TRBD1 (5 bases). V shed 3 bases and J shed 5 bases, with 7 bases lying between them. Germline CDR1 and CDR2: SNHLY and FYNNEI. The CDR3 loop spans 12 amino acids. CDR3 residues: CASSDRATEAFF. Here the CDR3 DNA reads TGTGCCAGCAGTGACAGGGCGACTGAAGCTTTCTTT.

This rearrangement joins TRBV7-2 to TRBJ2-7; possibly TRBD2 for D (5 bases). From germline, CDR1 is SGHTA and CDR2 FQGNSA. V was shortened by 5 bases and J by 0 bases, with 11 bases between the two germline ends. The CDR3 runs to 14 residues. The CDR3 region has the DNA TGTGCCAGCAGCCCGGACTTTACCTCCTACGAGCAGTACTTC. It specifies CASSPDFTSYEQYF.

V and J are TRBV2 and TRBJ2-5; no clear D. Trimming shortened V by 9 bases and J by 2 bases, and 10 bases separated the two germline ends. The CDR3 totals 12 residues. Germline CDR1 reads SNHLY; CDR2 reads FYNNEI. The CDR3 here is CASCRSQETQYF. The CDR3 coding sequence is TGTGCCAGTTGCAGATCACAAGAGACCCAGTACTTC. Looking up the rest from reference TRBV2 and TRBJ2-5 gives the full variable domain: EPEVTQTPSHQVTQMGQEVILRCVPISNHLYFYWYRQILGQKVEFLVSFYNNEISEKSEIFDDQFSVERPDGSNFTLKIRSTKLEDSAMYFCASCRSQETQYFGPGTRLLVL.

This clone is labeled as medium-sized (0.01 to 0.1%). CDR3 sequence: CASSSFPGGLASPLHF. CDR3 bases: TGTGCCAGCAGCTCTTTCCCCGGGGGGCTCGCTTCACCCCTCCACTTT. The chain combines TRBV7-2 with TRBJ1-6, with D maybe TRBD1 (6 bases). V lost 4 bases and J lost 9, with 19 bases in between. The CDR3 has 16 amino acids. From germline, CDR1 is SGHTA and CDR2 FQGNSA.

The CDR3 loop reads CASSQAGQSHSPLHF. The CDR3, as DNA: TGTGCCAGCAGCCAAGCCGGACAGTCCCATTCACCCCTCCACTTT. The genes are TRBV4-2 and TRBJ1-6; TRBD1 is a possible D gene (6 bases). V was pared by 1 base and J by 8 bases, with 12 bases between. The germline CDR1 and CDR2 sequences are LGHNA and YNFKEQ. This CDR3 is built from 15 residues.